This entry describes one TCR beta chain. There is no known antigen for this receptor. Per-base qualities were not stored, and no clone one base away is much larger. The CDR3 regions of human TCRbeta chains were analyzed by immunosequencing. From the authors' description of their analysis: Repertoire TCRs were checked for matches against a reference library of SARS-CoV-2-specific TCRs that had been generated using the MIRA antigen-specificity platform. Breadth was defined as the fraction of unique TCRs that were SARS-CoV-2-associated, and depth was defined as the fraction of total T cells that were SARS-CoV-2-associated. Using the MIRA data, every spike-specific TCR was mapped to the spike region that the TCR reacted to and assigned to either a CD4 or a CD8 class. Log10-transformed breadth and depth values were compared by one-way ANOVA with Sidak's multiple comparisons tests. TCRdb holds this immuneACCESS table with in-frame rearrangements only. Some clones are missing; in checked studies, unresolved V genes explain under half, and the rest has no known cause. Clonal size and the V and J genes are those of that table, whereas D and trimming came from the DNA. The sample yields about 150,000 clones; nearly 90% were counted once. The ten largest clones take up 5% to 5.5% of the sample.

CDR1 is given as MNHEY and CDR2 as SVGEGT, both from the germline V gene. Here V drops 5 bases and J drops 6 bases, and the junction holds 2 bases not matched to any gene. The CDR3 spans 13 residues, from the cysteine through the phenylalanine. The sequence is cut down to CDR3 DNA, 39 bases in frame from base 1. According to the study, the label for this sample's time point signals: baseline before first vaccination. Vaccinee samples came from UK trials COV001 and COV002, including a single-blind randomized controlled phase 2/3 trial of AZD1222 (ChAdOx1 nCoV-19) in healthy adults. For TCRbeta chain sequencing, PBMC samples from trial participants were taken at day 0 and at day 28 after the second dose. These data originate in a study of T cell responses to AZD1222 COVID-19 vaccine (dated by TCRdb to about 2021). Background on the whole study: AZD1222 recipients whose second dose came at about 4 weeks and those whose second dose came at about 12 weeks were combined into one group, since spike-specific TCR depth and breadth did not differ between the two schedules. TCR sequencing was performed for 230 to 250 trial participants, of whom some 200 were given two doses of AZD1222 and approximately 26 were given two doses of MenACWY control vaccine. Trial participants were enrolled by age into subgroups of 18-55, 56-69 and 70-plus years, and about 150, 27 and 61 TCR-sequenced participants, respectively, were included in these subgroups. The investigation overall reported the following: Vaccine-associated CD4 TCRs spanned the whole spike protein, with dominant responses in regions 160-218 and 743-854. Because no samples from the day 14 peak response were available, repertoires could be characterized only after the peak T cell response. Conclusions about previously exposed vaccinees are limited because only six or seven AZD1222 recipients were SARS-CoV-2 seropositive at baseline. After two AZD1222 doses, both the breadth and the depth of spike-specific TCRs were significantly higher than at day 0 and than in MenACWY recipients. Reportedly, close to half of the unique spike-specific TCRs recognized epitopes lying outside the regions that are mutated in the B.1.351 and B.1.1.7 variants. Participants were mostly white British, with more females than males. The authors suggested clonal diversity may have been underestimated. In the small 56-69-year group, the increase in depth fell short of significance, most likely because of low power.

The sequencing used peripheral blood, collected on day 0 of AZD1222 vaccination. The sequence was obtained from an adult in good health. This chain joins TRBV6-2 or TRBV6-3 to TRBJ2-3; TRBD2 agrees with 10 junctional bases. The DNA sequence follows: TGTGCCAGCAGTCTAGCGGGAGCGGATACGCAGTATTTT. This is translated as CASSLAGADTQYF.